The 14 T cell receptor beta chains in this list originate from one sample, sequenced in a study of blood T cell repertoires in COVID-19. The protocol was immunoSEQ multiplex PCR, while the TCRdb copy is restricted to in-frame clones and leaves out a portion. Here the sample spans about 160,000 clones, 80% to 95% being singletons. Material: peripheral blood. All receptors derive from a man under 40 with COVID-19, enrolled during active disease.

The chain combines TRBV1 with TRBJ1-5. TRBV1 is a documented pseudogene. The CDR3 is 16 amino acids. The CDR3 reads CTSSQPPRRRNQPQHF. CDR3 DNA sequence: TGCACCAGCAGCCAACCGCCGCGGAGGCGAAATCAGCCCCAGCATTTT.

The DNA for the CDR3 is TGCGCCAGCAGCCAAGAGGCTAGCGGGTACACAGATACGCAGTATTTT. Translated: CASSQEASGYTDTQYF. The rearrangement joins TRBV4-3 to TRBJ2-3; 8 bases are shared with TRBD2. The CDR3 consists of 16 residues. Trimming cost V 0 bases and J 2 bases; bases outside gene matches: 4. Germline CDR1 reads LGHNA; CDR2 reads YSLEER.

The CDR3 spells CASSAGLGQGMYEQYF. The CDR3 bases are TGTGCCAGCAGCGCCGGGCTGGGACAGGGGATGTACGAGCAGTACTTC. The chain employs TRBV5-5 and TRBJ2-7, with 10 bases fitting TRBD1. CDR1 and CDR2 from the germline V gene are SGHKS and YYEKEE (reference sequence). This CDR3 region has 16 residues. Trimming took 4 bases from V and 4 from J; bases not matched to a gene: 11. The full variable domain, in which reference TRBV5-5 and TRBJ2-7 provide the parts outside the CDR3, is DAGVTQSPTHLIKTRGQQVTLRCSPISGHKSVSWYQQVLGQGPQFIFQYYEKEERGRGNFPDRFSARQFPNYSSELNVNALLLGDSALYLCASSAGLGQGMYEQYFGPGTRLTVT.

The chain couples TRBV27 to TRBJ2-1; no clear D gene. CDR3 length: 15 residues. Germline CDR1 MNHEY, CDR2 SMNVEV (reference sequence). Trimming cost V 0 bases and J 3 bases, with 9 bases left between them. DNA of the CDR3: TGTGCCAGCAGTTTATCGAGCCCCCACTACAATGAGCAGTTCTTC. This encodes CASSLSSPHYNEQFF.

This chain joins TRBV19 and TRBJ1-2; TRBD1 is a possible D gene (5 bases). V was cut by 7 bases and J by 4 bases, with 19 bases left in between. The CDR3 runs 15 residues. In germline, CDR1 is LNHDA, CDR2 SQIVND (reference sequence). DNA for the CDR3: TGTGCCAGTACCGTCACAGGCCCTTCGGGCTATGGCTACACCTTC. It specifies CASTVTGPSGYGYTF.

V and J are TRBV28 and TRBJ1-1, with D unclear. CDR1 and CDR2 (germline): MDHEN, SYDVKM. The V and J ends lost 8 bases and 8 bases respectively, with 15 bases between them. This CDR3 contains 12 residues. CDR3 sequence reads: CASDFGGGEAFF. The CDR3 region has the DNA TGTGCCAGCGATTTTGGCGGTGGCGAAGCTTTCTTT.

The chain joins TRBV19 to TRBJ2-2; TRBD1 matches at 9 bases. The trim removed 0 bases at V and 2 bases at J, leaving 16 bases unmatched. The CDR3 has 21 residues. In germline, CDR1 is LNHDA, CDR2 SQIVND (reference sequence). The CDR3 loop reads CASSIDWIRDRDGSNTGELFF. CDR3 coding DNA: TGTGCCAGTAGTATAGATTGGATTCGGGACAGGGACGGAAGTAACACCGGGGAGCTGTTTTTT.

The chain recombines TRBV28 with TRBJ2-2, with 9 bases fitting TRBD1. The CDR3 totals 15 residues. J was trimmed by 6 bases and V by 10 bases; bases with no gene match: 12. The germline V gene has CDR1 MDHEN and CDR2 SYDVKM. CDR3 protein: CAITGTGKSAGELFF. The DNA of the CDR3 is TGTGCCATAACCGGGACAGGGAAATCGGCCGGGGAGCTGTTTTTT.

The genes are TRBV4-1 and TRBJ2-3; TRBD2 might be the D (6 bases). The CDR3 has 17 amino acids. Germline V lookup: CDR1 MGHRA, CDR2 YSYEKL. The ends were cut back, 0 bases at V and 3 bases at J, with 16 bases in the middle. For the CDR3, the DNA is TGCGCCAGCAGCCAAGAATTTGGGGGGAGTGGGACAGATACGCAGTATTTT. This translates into CASSQEFGGSGTDTQYF.

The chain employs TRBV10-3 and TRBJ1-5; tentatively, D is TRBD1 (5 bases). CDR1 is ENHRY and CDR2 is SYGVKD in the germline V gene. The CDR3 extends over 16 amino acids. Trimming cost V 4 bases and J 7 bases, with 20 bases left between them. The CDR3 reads CAISASPGQGGQPQHF. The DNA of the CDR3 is TGTGCCATCAGTGCGTCCCCGGGGCAGGGAGGGCAGCCCCAGCATTTT.

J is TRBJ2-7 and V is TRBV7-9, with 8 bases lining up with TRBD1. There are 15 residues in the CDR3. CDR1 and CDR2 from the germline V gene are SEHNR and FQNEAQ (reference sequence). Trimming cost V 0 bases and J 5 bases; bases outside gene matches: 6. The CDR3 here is CASSLALRGRDEQYF. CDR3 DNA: TGTGCCAGCAGCTTAGCTCTCAGGGGGCGTGACGAGCAGTACTTC. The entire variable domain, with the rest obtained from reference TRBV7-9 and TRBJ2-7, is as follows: DTGVSQNPRHKITKRGQNVTFRCDPISEHNRLYWYRQTLGQGPEFLTYFQNEAQLEKSRLLSDRFSAERPKGSFSTLEIQRTEQGDSAMYLCASSLALRGRDEQYFGPGTRLTVT.

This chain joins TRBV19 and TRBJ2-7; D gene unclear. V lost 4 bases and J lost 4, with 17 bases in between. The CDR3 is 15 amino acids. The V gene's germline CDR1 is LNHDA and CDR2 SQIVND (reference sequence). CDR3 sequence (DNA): TGTGCCAGTAGTAATAAAGTGTGGCAGATTTACGAGCAGTACTTC. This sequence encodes CASSNKVWQIYEQYF.

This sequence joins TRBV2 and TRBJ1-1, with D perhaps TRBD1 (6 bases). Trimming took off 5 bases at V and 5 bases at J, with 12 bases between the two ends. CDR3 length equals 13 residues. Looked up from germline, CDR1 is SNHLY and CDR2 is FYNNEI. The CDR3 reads CASSRFQGTEAFF. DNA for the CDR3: TGTGCCAGCAGTCGATTCCAGGGGACTGAAGCTTTCTTT.

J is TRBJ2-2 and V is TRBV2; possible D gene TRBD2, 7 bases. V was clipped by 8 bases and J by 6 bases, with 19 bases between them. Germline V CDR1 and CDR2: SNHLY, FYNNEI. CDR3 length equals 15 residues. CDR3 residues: CASFEGGLAAGELFF. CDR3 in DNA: TGTGCCAGCTTCGAGGGGGGGTTAGCGGCCGGGGAGCTGTTTTTT.